The present T cell receptor (beta chain) was sequenced within a study of T cell responses to AZD1222 COVID-19 vaccine. Concerning this clone: The target antigen is unknown.

V lost 1 base and J 3 bases, leaving 10 bases between the germline ends. The CDR3 is 15 amino acids. Germline V CDR1 and CDR2: KGHSH, LQKENI. Using immunoSEQ multiplex PCR, the repertoire was profiled, and TCRdb retains in-frame clones only, with some absent. The sample records roughly 93,000 clones, about 86% being singletons. Broader study findings: Unmutated variant regions are reportedly the target of nearly half of TCRs that are spike-specific.

The clonotype was recovered from an adult in good health. The sample here was peripheral blood, taken on day 0 of AZD1222 vaccination. The rearrangement joins TRBV18 to TRBJ1-5; D remains ambiguous. The CDR3 spells CASSPRKDINQPQHF. The CDR3 DNA reads as TGTGCCAGCTCACCACGGAAGGATATCAATCAGCCCCAGCATTTT.